The rows below give T cell receptor beta chains drawn from one sample of a study of shared T cell receptors in the human thymus. The method was immunoSEQ multiplex PCR; TCRdb's version includes in-frame clones alone and lacks a portion of them. The sample contains under 700,000 clones, approximately 78% of which appear only once. Another study also made use of these data, one on human thymus T cells.

Material for sequencing was thymocytes. Receptors originate from a boy younger than two with a congenital heart defect. CDR3s include the opening cysteine and the closing phenylalanine or tryptophan.

V,J,CDR3
TRBV21-1,TRBJ1-4,CASSKETDGEKLFF
TRBV7-2,TRBJ1-2,CASTPPGVNYGYTF
TRBV7-2,TRBJ2-1,CASSLLAGLSYNEQFF
TRBV6-6,TRBJ2-7,CASSYSWGPTYEQYF
TRBV5-6,TRBJ2-3,CASSPYLAGGTDTQYF
TRBV5-4,TRBJ2-5,CASSLGARQGARQETQYF
TRBV18,TRBJ1-1,CASSRLKLWNTEAFF
TRBV15,TRBJ2-7,CATSSFGEAYEQYF
TRBV10-3,TRBJ2-2,CAITGTSGRAAGELFF
TRBV6-5,TRBJ2-7,CASSQTSGKSYEQYF
TRBV6-4,TRBJ1-2,CASSDRGARWDYGYTF
TRBV11-2,TRBJ2-7,CASNPNRESSYEQYF
TRBV7-6,TRBJ2-1,CASSSTDRVGNEQFF
TRBV27,TRBJ2-1,CASSLNSYNEQFF
TRBV5-1,TRBJ2-5,CASSSQETQYF
TRBV4-1,TRBJ2-3,CASSQENGLQYTDTQYF
TRBV25-1,TRBJ2-1,CASSEARDSYNEQFF
TRBV6-6,TRBJ2-1,CASSYWTSGVYNEQFF
TRBV7-8,TRBJ2-2,CASSSSLGLAPTGELFF
TRBV29-1,TRBJ2-1,CSVEKGIAGGRNEQFF
TRBV9,TRBJ2-3,CASSPRLAGGADTQYF
TRBV27,TRBJ2-5,CASSSQGLADQETQYF
TRBV27,TRBJ2-7,CASSLLADSYEQYF
TRBV4-1,TRBJ1-5,CASSQSFRSNQPQHF
TRBV15,TRBJ2-5,CATSRDNGRETQYF
TRBV10-3,TRBJ2-7,CAISATGGAYEQYF
TRBV27,TRBJ2-7,CASRHLSGEEQYF
TRBV19,TRBJ2-4,CASRGRLAENIQYF
TRBV30,TRBJ1-5,CAWSASGANQPQHF
TRBV5-1,TRBJ2-7,CASSLGGVAGEEQYF
TRBV7-2,TRBJ1-5,CASSLLGANQPQHF
TRBV4-3,TRBJ2-7,CASSTGDRAPNGQYF
TRBV7-6,TRBJ1-2,CASSDYRLGYTF
TRBV4-1,TRBJ1-5,CASSPGGNQPQHF
TRBV6-5,TRBJ1-3,CASSFRGQVSGNTIYF
TRBV5-4,TRBJ2-1,CASSFWGDEQFF
TRBV29-1,TRBJ2-1,CSAGRNEQFF
TRBV14,TRBJ1-4,CASSQDQGGLFF
TRBV28,TRBJ2-5,CASSPTSRGETQYF
TRBV27,TRBJ2-1,CASSLPGTAYNEQFF
TRBV7-9,TRBJ2-1,CASRHSGEQFF
TRBV19,TRBJ1-2,CASRRLQGAFYSGYTF
TRBV5-4,TRBJ2-1,CASSIWGQGGGVQFF
TRBV14,TRBJ2-1,CASSSGGVNEQFF
TRBV5-4,TRBJ1-2,CASSTDRGYGYTF
TRBV30,TRBJ2-5,CAWSQNSGRGKIETQYF
TRBV28,TRBJ2-5,CASSTRTSVMTQYF
TRBV19,TRBJ1-1,CASSIFRHFMNTEAFF
TRBV4-2,TRBJ2-7,CASSPGGDRGPYEQYF
TRBV4-1,TRBJ2-3,CASSHPGLKSTDTQYF
TRBV7-6,TRBJ2-7,CASSLNPAGGIYEQYF
TRBV2,TRBJ2-1,CASRGPWRDVQFF
TRBV28,TRBJ2-7,CASRLEREGLSYEQYF
TRBV18,TRBJ1-1,CASSLAGGMNTEAFF